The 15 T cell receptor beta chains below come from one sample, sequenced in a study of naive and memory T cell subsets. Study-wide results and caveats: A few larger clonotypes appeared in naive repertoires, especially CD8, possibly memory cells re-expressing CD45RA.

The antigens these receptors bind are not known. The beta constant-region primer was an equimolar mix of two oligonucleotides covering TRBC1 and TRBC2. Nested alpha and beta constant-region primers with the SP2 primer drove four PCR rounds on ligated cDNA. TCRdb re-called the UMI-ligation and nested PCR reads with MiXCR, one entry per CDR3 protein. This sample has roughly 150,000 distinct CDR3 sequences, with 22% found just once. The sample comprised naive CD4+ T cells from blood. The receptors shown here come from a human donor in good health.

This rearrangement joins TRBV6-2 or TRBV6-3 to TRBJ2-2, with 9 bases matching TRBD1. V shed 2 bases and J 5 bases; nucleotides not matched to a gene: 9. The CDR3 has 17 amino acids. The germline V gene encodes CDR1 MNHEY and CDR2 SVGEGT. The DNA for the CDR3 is TGTGCCAGCAGTTACCCCAACAGGGGGCTGAGGACCGGGGAGCTGTTTTTT. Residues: CASSYPNRGLRTGELFF.

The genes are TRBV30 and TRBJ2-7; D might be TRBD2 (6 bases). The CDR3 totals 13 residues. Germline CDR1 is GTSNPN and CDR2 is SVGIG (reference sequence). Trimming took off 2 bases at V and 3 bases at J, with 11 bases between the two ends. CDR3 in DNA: TGTGCCTGGAGTATGGATAGCGGCTACGAGCAGTACTTC. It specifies CAWSMDSGYEQYF.

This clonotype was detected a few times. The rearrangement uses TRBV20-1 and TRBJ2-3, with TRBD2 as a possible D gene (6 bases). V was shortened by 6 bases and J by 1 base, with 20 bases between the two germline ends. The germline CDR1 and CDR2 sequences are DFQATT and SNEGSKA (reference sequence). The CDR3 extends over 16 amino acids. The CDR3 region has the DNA TGCAGTGCCGAGGGTCGCGGGCGGGATGGCACAGATACGCAGTATTTT. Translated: CSAEGRGRDGTDTQYF.

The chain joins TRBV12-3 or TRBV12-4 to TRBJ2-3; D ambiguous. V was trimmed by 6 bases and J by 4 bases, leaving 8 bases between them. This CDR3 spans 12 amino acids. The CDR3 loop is CASRLRPDTQYF. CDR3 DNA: TGTGCCAGCAGACTACGACCAGATACGCAGTATTTT.

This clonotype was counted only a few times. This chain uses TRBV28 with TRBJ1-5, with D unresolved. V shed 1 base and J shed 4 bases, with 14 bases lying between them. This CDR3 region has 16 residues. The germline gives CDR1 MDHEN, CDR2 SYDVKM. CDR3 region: CASSLSGTQVNQPQHF. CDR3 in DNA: TGTGCCAGCAGTTTATCGGGAACTCAAGTTAATCAGCCCCAGCATTTT.

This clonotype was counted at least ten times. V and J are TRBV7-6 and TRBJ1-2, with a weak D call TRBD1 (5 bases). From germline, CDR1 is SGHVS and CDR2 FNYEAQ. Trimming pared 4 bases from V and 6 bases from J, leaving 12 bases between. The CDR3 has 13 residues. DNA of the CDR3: TGTGCCAGCAGCTCTTACGGGGACCATGGCTACACCTTC. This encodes CASSSYGDHGYTF.

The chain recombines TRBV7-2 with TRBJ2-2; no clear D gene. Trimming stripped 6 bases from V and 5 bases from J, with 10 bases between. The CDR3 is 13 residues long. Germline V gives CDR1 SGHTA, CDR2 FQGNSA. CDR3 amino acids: CASRLVGTGELFF. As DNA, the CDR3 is TGTGCCAGCAGGCTAGTAGGGACCGGGGAGCTGTTTTTT.

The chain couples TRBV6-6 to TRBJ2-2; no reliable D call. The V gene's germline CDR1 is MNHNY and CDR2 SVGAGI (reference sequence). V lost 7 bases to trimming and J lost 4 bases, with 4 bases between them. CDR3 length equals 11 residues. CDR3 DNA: TGTGCCAGCACCCTCACCGGGGAGCTGTTTTTT. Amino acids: CASTLTGELFF.

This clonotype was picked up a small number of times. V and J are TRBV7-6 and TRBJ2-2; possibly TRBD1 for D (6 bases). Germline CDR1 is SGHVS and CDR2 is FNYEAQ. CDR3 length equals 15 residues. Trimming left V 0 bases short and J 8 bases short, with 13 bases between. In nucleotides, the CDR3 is TGTGCCAGCAGCTTAGCTGGGACACCGACGGGGGAGCTGTTTTTT. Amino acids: CASSLAGTPTGELFF.

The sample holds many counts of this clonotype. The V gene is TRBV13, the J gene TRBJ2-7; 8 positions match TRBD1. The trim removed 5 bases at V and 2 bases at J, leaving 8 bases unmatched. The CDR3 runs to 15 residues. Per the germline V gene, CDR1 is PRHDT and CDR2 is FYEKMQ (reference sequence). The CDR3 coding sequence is TGTGCCAGCAGCGTTTTGGACAGGGATCCCTACGAGCAGTACTTC. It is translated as CASSVLDRDPYEQYF.

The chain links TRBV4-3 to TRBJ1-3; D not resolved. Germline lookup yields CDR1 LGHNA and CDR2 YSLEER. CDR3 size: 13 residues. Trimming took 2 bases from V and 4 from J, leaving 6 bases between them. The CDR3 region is CASSQLTGNTIYF. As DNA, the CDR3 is TGCGCCAGCAGCCAACTGACAGGAAACACCATATATTTT.

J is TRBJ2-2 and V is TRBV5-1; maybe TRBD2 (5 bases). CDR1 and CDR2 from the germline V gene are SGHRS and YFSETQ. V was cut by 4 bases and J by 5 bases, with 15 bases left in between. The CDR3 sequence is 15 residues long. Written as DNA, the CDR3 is TGCGCCAGCAGCCCCAGCGCGACGGGGACCGGGGAGCTGTTTTTT. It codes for CASSPSATGTGELFF. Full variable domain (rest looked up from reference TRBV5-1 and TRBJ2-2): KAGVTQTPRYLIKTRGQQVTLSCSPISGHRSVSWYQQTPGQGLQFLFEYFSETQRNKGNFPGRFSGRQFSNSRSEMNVSTLELGDSALYLCASSPSATGTGELFFGEGSRLTVL.

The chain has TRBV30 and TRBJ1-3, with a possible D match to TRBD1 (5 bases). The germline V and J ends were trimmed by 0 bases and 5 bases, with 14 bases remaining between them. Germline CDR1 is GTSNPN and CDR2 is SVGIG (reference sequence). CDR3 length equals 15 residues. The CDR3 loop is CAWSVGTPGRNTIYF. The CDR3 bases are TGTGCCTGGAGTGTAGGGACCCCAGGTCGAAACACCATATATTTT.

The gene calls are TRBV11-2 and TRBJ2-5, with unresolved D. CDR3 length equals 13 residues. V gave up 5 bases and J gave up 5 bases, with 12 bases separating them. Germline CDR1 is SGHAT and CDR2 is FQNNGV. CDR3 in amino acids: CASSPDQPETQYF. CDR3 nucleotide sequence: TGTGCCAGCAGCCCAGACCAGCCGGAGACCCAGTACTTC.

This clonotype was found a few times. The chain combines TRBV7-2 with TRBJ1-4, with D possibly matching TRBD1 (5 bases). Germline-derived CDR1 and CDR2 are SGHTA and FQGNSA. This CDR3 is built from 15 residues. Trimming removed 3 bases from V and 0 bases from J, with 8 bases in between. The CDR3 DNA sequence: TGTGCCAGCAGCTTCTCGACAGCAACTAATGAAAAACTGTTTTTT. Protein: CASSFSTATNEKLFF. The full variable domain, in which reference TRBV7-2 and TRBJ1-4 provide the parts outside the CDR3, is GAGVSQSPSNKVTEKGKDVELRCDPISGHTALYWYRQSLGQGLEFLIYFQGNSAPDKSGLPSDRFSAERTGGSVSTLTIQRTQQEDSAVYLCASSFSTATNEKLFFGSGTQLSVL.